This passage covers 19 T cell receptor beta chains from one sample sequenced in a study of lymphopenia after photon versus proton radiotherapy. Generated by immunoSEQ multiplex PCR, the TCRdb table keeps only in-frame clones and is missing some. Among 70,000 or so clones listed, around 93% were seen once. The sample was peripheral blood, taken from a patient treated with photon-based radiotherapy. The receptors shown here come from a woman in her 40s with cholangiocarcinoma.

The chain employs TRBV4-2 and TRBJ2-1, with D perhaps matching TRBD2 (6 bases). The CDR3 loop spans 14 amino acids. Germline CDR1 is LGHNA and CDR2 is YNFKEQ. The germline V and J ends were trimmed by 0 bases and 7 bases, with 10 bases remaining between them. CDR3: CASSQDTSRNEQFF. The CDR3 region has the DNA TGTGCCAGCAGCCAAGACACTAGCCGTAATGAGCAGTTCTTC.

V and J are TRBV29-1 and TRBJ1-4; 9 positions agree with TRBD1. The ends lost 4 bases at V and 4 bases at J; junction bases unmatched: 4. This CDR3 is built from 14 residues. The germline V gene has CDR1 SQVTM and CDR2 ANQGSEA. In DNA, the CDR3 is TGCAGCGTTGCCGGGACAGGGCGTAATGAAAAACTGTTTTTT. This sequence encodes CSVAGTGRNEKLFF.

The rearrangement links TRBV30 to TRBJ2-7; 9 bases agree with TRBD1. V dropped 0 bases and J dropped 2; count of bases not matched to a gene: 8. Germline V gene data show CDR1 as GTSNPN and CDR2 as SVGIG (reference sequence). The CDR3 spans 16 residues. For the CDR3, the DNA is TGTGCCTGGAGTGTACAGGGGGCGTGGCGGACCTACGAGCAGTACTTC. Its protein is CAWSVQGAWRTYEQYF.

The gene calls are TRBV19 and TRBJ2-1; the match to TRBD2 covers 14 bases. This CDR3 has 16 amino acids. Germline V gene data show CDR1 as LNHDA and CDR2 as SQIVND (reference sequence). J was trimmed by 9 bases and V by 5 bases; bases with no gene match: 9. The CDR3 loop is CASSPGTSGSRGEQFF. The CDR3 DNA reads as TGTGCCAGTAGTCCCGGGACTAGCGGGAGCAGGGGTGAGCAGTTCTTC.

This clone has a single count. The V and J genes are TRBV2 and TRBJ2-7; perhaps TRBD1 as D (6 bases). Trimming removed 4 bases from V and 4 bases from J, with 14 bases in between. This CDR3 has 14 amino acids. From germline, CDR1 is SNHLY and CDR2 FYNNEI. The CDR3 sequence is CASSGRGQPYEQYF. CDR3 nucleotide sequence: TGTGCCAGCAGTGGCCGTGGACAGCCGTACGAGCAGTACTTC.

The V gene is TRBV2, the J gene TRBJ2-7; 12 nucleotides align to TRBD2. This CDR3 is built from 16 residues. Germline CDR1 and CDR2: SNHLY and FYNNEI. V trimming: 2 bases; J trimming: 6 bases; junction bases outside the gene matches: 8. CDR3 coding DNA: TGTGCCAGCAGTGAAACAGGACTAGCGGGGCCTACCGAGCAGTACTTC. It yields the protein CASSETGLAGPTEQYF.

The chain links TRBV4-1 to TRBJ2-1; either TRBD1 or TRBD2 may fit D (6 bases each). Germline values: CDR1 MGHRA, CDR2 YSYEKL. The CDR3 covers 16 residues. Deletions cut 1 base from V and 4 bases from J, with 14 bases between. CDR3 residues: CASSQVGGGLYNEQFF. Here the CDR3 DNA reads TGCGCCAGCAGCCAAGTCGGGGGCGGCTTATACAATGAGCAGTTCTTC.

This clone was recorded once. This chain joins TRBV7-2 and TRBJ1-1; D is unclear. Trimming pared 4 bases from V and 3 bases from J, leaving 9 bases between. Germline loops: CDR1 SGHTA, CDR2 FQGNSA. This CDR3 has 13 amino acids. The CDR3 nucleotides are TGTGCCAGCAGCTCCAGCTCGTACACTGAAGCTTTCTTT. It encodes CASSSSSYTEAFF.

The J gene is TRBJ1-4, the V gene TRBV28, with D uncertain. The V gene lost 8 bases and the J gene lost 11 bases, with 12 bases spanning the gap. The CDR3 extends over 11 amino acids. Germline V gene lookup returns CDR1 MDHEN and CDR2 SYDVKM. CDR3 in DNA: TGTGCCAGCGGGGAGACTTGGAAACTGTTTTTT. Translation gives CASGETWKLFF.

The chain links TRBV29-1 to TRBJ1-4; D is uncertain. Germline CDR1 and CDR2: SQVTM and ANQGSEA. The CDR3 totals 11 residues. Trimming took off 0 bases at V and 4 bases at J, with 0 bases between the two ends. The CDR3 DNA is TGCAGCGTTGAAGATAATGAAAAACTGTTTTTT. Translating it yields CSVEDNEKLFF.

The chain couples TRBV7-2 to TRBJ1-2, with 7 bases fitting TRBD1. CDR3 size: 16 residues. J lost 5 bases, V lost 2 bases, and 11 bases had no gene match. CDR1 and CDR2 (germline): SGHTA, FQGNSA. Here the CDR3 reads CASSLQTGNARYGYTF. CDR3 sequence (DNA): TGTGCCAGCAGCTTACAGACAGGGAATGCACGGTATGGCTACACCTTC.

CDR3 region: CASSDSQGSNTIYF. The DNA of the CDR3 is TGTGCCAGCAGCGATTCACAGGGTTCGAACACCATATATTTT. This chain links TRBV9 with TRBJ1-3; a possible D gene is TRBD1 (6 bases). Looked up from germline, CDR1 is SGDLS and CDR2 is YYNGEE. The CDR3 covers 14 residues. The ends were cut back, 3 bases at V and 7 bases at J, with 14 bases in the middle. Full variable domain (rest looked up from reference TRBV9 and TRBJ1-3): DSGVTQTPKHLITATGQRVTLRCSPRSGDLSVYWYQQSLDQGLQFLIQYYNGEERAKGNILERFSAQQFPDLHSELNLSSLELGDSALYFCASSDSQGSNTIYFGEGSWLTVV.

This clone was picked up one time. The gene calls are TRBV7-9 and TRBJ1-2; no clear D. Germline V gene data show CDR1 as SEHNR and CDR2 as FQNEAQ (reference sequence). Trimming took off 0 bases at V and 2 bases at J, with 13 bases between the two ends. CDR3 length: 16 amino acids. CDR3 protein: CASSLAGQETNYGYTF. Here the CDR3 DNA reads TGTGCCAGCAGCTTAGCGGGTCAGGAAACCAACTATGGCTACACCTTC.

This sequence joins TRBV5-1 and TRBJ1-1; possible D gene TRBD1, 5 bases. CDR1 and CDR2 from the germline V gene are SGHRS and YFSETQ. The CDR3 totals 14 residues. The V and J ends lost 4 bases and 1 base respectively, with 11 bases between them. CDR3 DNA: TGCGCCAGCAGCCAGGGCGGACAGAACACTGAAGCTTTCTTT. As protein: CASSQGGQNTEAFF.

This clone was counted once. The rearrangement joins TRBV29-1 to TRBJ1-1, with D hard to call. The CDR3 is 14 residues long. The germline gives CDR1 SQVTM, CDR2 ANQGSEA. Trimming stripped 5 bases from V and 0 bases from J, with 13 bases between. The CDR3 DNA reads as TGCAGCGTTCTCCGGCCGCTAATGAACACTGAAGCTTTCTTT. Its translation is CSVLRPLMNTEAFF.

The chain links TRBV5-6 to TRBJ1-2; TRBD1 aligns across 9 bases. After removal of 0 bases from V and 5 bases from J, the junction contained 2 bases not matched to a gene. CDR1 is SGHDT and CDR2 is YYEEEE in the germline V gene. This CDR3 comprises 14 residues. DNA of the CDR3: TGTGCCAGCAGCTTGGCCGGGACAGGGTATGGCTACACCTTC. Its protein product is CASSLAGTGYGYTF.

The genes are TRBV19 and TRBJ1-1; 11 bases are a match to TRBD1. Losses at the gene ends were 8 bases for V and 6 bases for J; bases not matched to a gene: 5. Germline lookup yields CDR1 LNHDA and CDR2 SQIVND (reference sequence). The CDR3 totals 13 residues. CDR3 DNA: TGTGCCAGTTCTCGGGACAGGGGGGCTGAAGCTTTCTTT. Amino acids: CASSRDRGAEAFF.

The V and J genes are TRBV9 and TRBJ1-4; D not resolved. Between the trimmed V and J ends, which lost 3 bases and 6 bases, there was a span of 15 bases. The CDR3 has 15 residues. From germline, CDR1 is SGDLS and CDR2 YYNGEE. The CDR3 protein is CASSGNLGRDEKLFF. The CDR3 DNA is TGTGCCAGCAGCGGAAATCTAGGACGGGATGAAAAACTGTTTTTT.

V usage is TRBV2 and J usage is TRBJ1-1; D is possibly TRBD1 (6 bases). Trimming cost V 7 bases and J 4 bases, with 13 bases left between them. There are 13 residues in the CDR3. The germline V gene has CDR1 SNHLY and CDR2 FYNNEI. CDR3 residues: CASMVQGPTEAFF. The CDR3 DNA is TGTGCCAGCATGGTCCAGGGGCCCACTGAAGCTTTCTTT.